This T cell receptor (beta chain) appears in the sequencing data of a study of shared clonotypes between healthy human individuals. Trimming removed 3 bases from V and 2 bases from J; junction bases left unmatched: 8. The CDR3 length is 16 residues. Germline loops: CDR1 SGHRS, CDR2 YFSETQ. Healthy HIV-negative adults with no recent acute infections or vaccinations were recruited as donors. Some clones are missing from TCRdb's copy, which holds only in-frame ones; the method was immunoSEQ multiplex PCR. This table has roughly 1,000,000 clones, roughly 74% appearing once. Sequenced sample: memory CD4+ T cells from PBMCs. Subset given: CD45RA-negative fraction. This receptor was taken from a man between 18 and 35 years old in good health. Some clones in this sample may be carry-over from other donors' samples. The chain recombines TRBV5-1 with TRBJ2-7; TRBD2 agrees at 10 bases. The CDR3 bases are TGCGCCAGCAGCTCCACCGGACTAGCGGCCCCCTACGAGCAGTACTTC. It codes for CASSSTGLAAPYEQYF. The entire variable domain, with the rest obtained from reference TRBV5-1 and TRBJ2-7, is as follows: KAGVTQTPRYLIKTRGQQVTLSCSPISGHRSVSWYQQTPGQGLQFLFEYFSETQRNKGNFPGRFSGRQFSNSRSEMNVSTLELGDSALYLCASSSTGLAAPYEQYFGPGTRLTVT.